This T cell receptor (beta chain) was identified in a study of graft-versus-host responses after intestinal transplantation. Measured with immunoSEQ multiplex PCR; TCRdb has only the in-frame clones, and not every one. The sample lists roughly 99,000 clones; just under 95% were seen once. On this clone itself: Its antigen remains unknown.

The CDR3 loop spans 14 amino acids. Trimming pared 1 base from V and 2 bases from J, leaving 9 bases between. Germline V lookup: CDR1 SQVTM, CDR2 ANQGSEA. Study findings and constraints: Early post-transplant falls in HvG clones accompanied the peak levels of circulating GvH clones.

The sample here was unstimulated CD8+ T cells sorted from spleen or lymph node cells, taken before transplant. The V and J genes are TRBV29-1 and TRBJ2-1; D is uncertain. This clonotype originated in a human donor who was the organ donor for an intestinal transplant. CDR3 coding DNA: TGCAGCGTTGAAGGATTTAGTACCTACAATGAGCAGTTCTTC. Amino acid sequence: CSVEGFSTYNEQFF.